Presented here are 23 T cell receptor beta chains from one specimen sequenced in a study of blood T cell repertoires in COVID-19 (dated by TCRdb to about 2020). The method behind the library was the immunoSEQ multiplex PCR assay. Drawn from immuneACCESS, this table holds only the in-frame rearrangements with V and J called that TCRdb kept. Clones are partly lost; checked studies trace under half to an unresolved V gene and leave the rest unexplained. The sample records about 210,000 clones, roughly 85% of which are singletons. 3.5% to 4% of the sample belongs to the ten largest clones. The source material was PBMCs or T cells enriched from blood (not recorded which). These receptors were taken from a woman aged 40 to 55 with acute COVID-19.

The rearrangement joins TRBV18 to TRBJ1-2; possible D gene TRBD1, 6 bases. The CDR3 has 15 residues. Trimming removed 4 bases from V and 7 bases from J, with 19 bases in between. Per germline, CDR1 KGHSH and CDR2 LQKENI. Written as DNA, the CDR3 is TGTGCCAGCTCACGGGAAAACCGGGACACCGGTGGCTACACCTTC. Encoded protein: CASSRENRDTGGYTF. Full variable domain (outside the CDR3, taken from reference TRBV18 and TRBJ1-2): NAGVMQNPRHLVRRRGQEARLRCSPMKGHSHVYWYRQLPEEGLKFMVYLQKENIIDESGMPKERFSAEFPKEGPSILRIQQVVRGDSAAYFCASSRENRDTGGYTFGSGTRLTVV.

This clone was observed a handful of times. V usage is TRBV2 and J usage is TRBJ2-5; no definite D call. Trimming cost V 6 bases and J 2 bases, with 7 bases left between them. This CDR3 has 12 residues. Per the germline V gene, CDR1 is SNHLY and CDR2 is FYNNEI. CDR3 sequence (DNA): TGTGCCAGCAGGCGATTTCAAGAGACCCAGTACTTC. It translates to CASRRFQETQYF.

This CDR3 is CASKDRATGELFF. The CDR3 nucleotides are TGTGCCAGCAAGGACAGGGCTACCGGGGAGCTGTTTTTT. This chain links TRBV2 with TRBJ2-2; 8 bases align to TRBD1. This CDR3 region has 13 residues. Germline values: CDR1 SNHLY, CDR2 FYNNEI. Germline trimming cut 7 bases from V and 5 bases from J; bases unmatched to any gene: 3.

V and J are TRBV19 and TRBJ2-7; the D gene is possibly TRBD1 (5 bases). The V and J ends lost 6 bases and 3 bases respectively, with 12 bases between them. The CDR3 runs 13 residues. The germline V gene has CDR1 LNHDA and CDR2 SQIVND (reference sequence). The chain's CDR3 is CASRGNQGYEQYF. The CDR3 DNA follows: TGTGCCAGTAGGGGAAACCAGGGCTACGAGCAGTACTTC.

V gene TRBV2 combines with J gene TRBJ1-2; D not resolved. The CDR3 runs 14 residues. Germline assignment: CDR1 SNHLY and CDR2 FYNNEI. Trimming removed 6 bases at V and 2 bases at J, with 13 bases between. CDR3: CASREAATNYGYTF. The DNA for the CDR3 is TGTGCCAGCAGGGAGGCGGCAACGAACTATGGCTACACCTTC.

The chain carries TRBV28 and TRBJ2-7, with 7 bases identical to TRBD2. The germline V gene has CDR1 MDHEN and CDR2 SYDVKM. CDR3 length: 15 residues. V shed 3 bases, J shed 5 bases, and the junction held 10 bases outside the gene matches. The CDR3 coding sequence is TGTGCCAGCAGTTTGGTTTGGGAGGGCTCTAACGAGCAGTACTTC. As protein: CASSLVWEGSNEQYF. Together with reference TRBV28 and TRBJ2-7, the CDR3 gives the full variable domain: DVKVTQSSRYLVKRTGEKVFLECVQDMDHENMFWYRQDPGLGLRLIYFSYDVKMKEKGDIPEGYSVSREKKERFSLILESASTNQTSMYLCASSLVWEGSNEQYFGPGTRLTVT.

J is TRBJ1-1 and V is TRBV2; no reliable D call. CDR1 and CDR2 (germline): SNHLY, FYNNEI. The V and J ends lost 8 bases and 0 bases respectively, with 13 bases between them. The CDR3 runs 14 residues. The CDR3 loop reads CASGSELMNTEAFF. CDR3 in DNA: TGTGCCAGCGGTAGTGAATTGATGAACACTGAAGCTTTCTTT.

This sequence joins TRBV5-1 and TRBJ2-3; no firm D call. The germline V and J ends were trimmed by 2 bases and 4 bases, with 17 bases remaining between them. This CDR3 has 16 amino acids. The V gene's germline CDR1 is SGHRS and CDR2 YFSETQ. CDR3 in amino acids: CASSFPATLQADTQYF. CDR3 DNA: TGCGCCAGCAGCTTCCCAGCTACTCTTCAGGCAGATACGCAGTATTTT.

V usage is TRBV6-2 or TRBV6-3 and J usage is TRBJ1-2; D is undetermined. Trimming cost V 5 bases and J 4 bases, with 14 bases left between them. CDR1 and CDR2 from the germline V gene are MNHEY and SVGEGT. This CDR3 has 14 amino acids. The DNA for the CDR3 is TGTGCCAGCAGTAATCGAGGCACGATCTATGGCTACACCTTC. Amino acids: CASSNRGTIYGYTF.

The chain carries TRBV27 and TRBJ1-1; D uncertain. Looked up from germline, CDR1 is MNHEY and CDR2 is SMNVEV (reference sequence). This CDR3 is built from 14 residues. Between the trimmed V and J ends, which lost 6 bases and 1 base, there was a span of 12 bases. The CDR3 nucleotides are TGTGCCAGCAGCAACCGTCGCGGGAACACTGAAGCTTTCTTT. This translates into CASSNRRGNTEAFF.

The sample holds a few counts of this clone. V gene TRBV5-1 combines with J gene TRBJ2-3; no definite D call. The germline CDR1 and CDR2 sequences are SGHRS and YFSETQ. The CDR3 is made up of 11 amino acids. V shed 5 bases and J shed 2 bases, with 3 bases lying between them. CDR3 loop: CASSYTDTQYF. Here the CDR3 DNA reads TGCGCCAGCAGTTACACAGATACGCAGTATTTT.

This rearrangement joins TRBV7-3 to TRBJ2-1, with D perhaps TRBD2 (6 bases). Between the trimmed V and J ends, which lost 5 bases and 8 bases, there was a span of 13 bases. The length of the CDR3 is 13 residues. Germline V gene data show CDR1 as SGHTA and CDR2 as FQGTGA. The DNA for the CDR3 is TGTGCCAGCAGCAAGGGACCGGGGGATGAGCAGTTCTTC. Translating it yields CASSKGPGDEQFF. Full variable domain (outside the CDR3, taken from reference TRBV7-3 and TRBJ2-1): GAGVSQTPSNKVTEKGKYVELRCDPISGHTALYWYRQSLGQGPEFLIYFQGTGAADDSGLPNDRFFAVRPEGSVSTLKIQRTERGDSAVYLCASSKGPGDEQFFGPGTRLTVL.

The chain is built from TRBV23-1 and TRBJ1-2; possibly TRBD1 for D (5 bases). TRBV23-1 is annotated as an ORF whose role is uncertain. Trimming cost V 9 bases and J 2 bases, with 13 bases left between them. This CDR3 comprises 13 residues. CDR3: CAREPDRNYGYTF. The CDR3 bases are TGCGCCAGGGAACCAGACAGAAACTATGGCTACACCTTC.

The chain recombines TRBV7-9 with TRBJ1-5; the D is unclear. The CDR3 is 13 residues long. Germline CDR1 and CDR2: SEHNR and FQNEAQ (reference sequence). The germline V and J ends were trimmed by 5 bases and 4 bases, with 9 bases remaining between them. The CDR3, as DNA: TGTGCCAGCAGCCAAGCGTCAAATCAGCCCCAGCATTTT. As protein: CASSQASNQPQHF.

The chain links TRBV6-2 or TRBV6-3 to TRBJ1-5; D remains unclear. V lost 0 bases to trimming and J lost 2 bases, with 8 bases between them. There are 15 residues in the CDR3. CDR1 and CDR2 (germline): MNHEY, SVGEGT. CDR3 protein: CASSYSRGGNQPQHF. CDR3 bases: TGTGCCAGCAGTTACTCGCGGGGTGGCAATCAGCCCCAGCATTTT.

The genes are TRBV5-6 and TRBJ2-4; D unclear. The V and J ends lost 2 bases and 0 bases respectively, with 9 bases between them. Germline loops: CDR1 SGHDT, CDR2 YYEEEE. This CDR3 has 15 amino acids. CDR3 DNA sequence: TGTGCCAGCAGCTTCAGGTCCTTAGCCAAAAACATTCAGTACTTC. This encodes CASSFRSLAKNIQYF.

The chain links TRBV28 to TRBJ1-5, with D perhaps matching TRBD1 (6 bases). Germline CDR1 reads MDHEN; CDR2 reads SYDVKM. This CDR3 contains 14 residues. Deletions cut 7 bases from V and 6 bases from J, with 16 bases between. CDR3 DNA sequence: TGTGCCAGCACCCCTCAGGGGTTGGGTCAGCCCCAGCATTTT. Translation: CASTPQGLGQPQHF. Full variable domain (outside the CDR3, taken from reference TRBV28 and TRBJ1-5): DVKVTQSSRYLVKRTGEKVFLECVQDMDHENMFWYRQDPGLGLRLIYFSYDVKMKEKGDIPEGYSVSREKKERFSLILESASTNQTSMYLCASTPQGLGQPQHFGDGTRLSIL.

This chain uses TRBV29-1 with TRBJ2-3; D might be TRBD2 (6 bases). Germline CDR1 and CDR2: SQVTM and ANQGSEA. The CDR3 extends over 14 amino acids. V was trimmed by 7 bases and J by 1 base, leaving 15 bases between them. The CDR3 DNA sequence: TGCAGCGCCGATACGGGAGAGCGCACAGATACGCAGTATTTT. Translation gives CSADTGERTDTQYF.

The chain recombines TRBV28 with TRBJ1-3; 9 nucleotides agree with TRBD1. The CDR3 has 16 residues. Germline CDR1 and CDR2: MDHEN and SYDVKM. V dropped 5 bases and J dropped 3; count of bases not matched to a gene: 8. CDR3 in amino acids: CASSPHTGGNGNTIYF. Here the CDR3 DNA reads TGTGCCAGCAGTCCTCATACAGGGGGCAATGGAAACACCATATATTTT. The full variable domain, in which reference TRBV28 and TRBJ1-3 provide the parts outside the CDR3, is DVKVTQSSRYLVKRTGEKVFLECVQDMDHENMFWYRQDPGLGLRLIYFSYDVKMKEKGDIPEGYSVSREKKERFSLILESASTNQTSMYLCASSPHTGGNGNTIYFGEGSWLTVV.

The V gene is TRBV7-7, the J gene TRBJ2-7, with 7 positions matching TRBD2. The CDR3 is made up of 15 amino acids. With 5 bases clipped from V and 3 bases from J, the junction kept 10 bases outside the gene matches. Germline CDR1 and CDR2: SSHAT and FNYEAQ (reference sequence). The CDR3 DNA is TGTGCCAGCAGCCTAGGACTAGGGCGAGGCTACGAGCAGTACTTC. As protein: CASSLGLGRGYEQYF.

This clone was observed once. The rearrangement links TRBV20-1 to TRBJ2-7, with 7 nucleotides matching TRBD1. The V gene's germline CDR1 is DFQATT and CDR2 SNEGSKA (reference sequence). The V and J ends lost 3 bases and 2 bases, in that order; junction bases with no gene match: 10. The CDR3 extends over 15 amino acids. The CDR3 DNA reads as TGCAGTGCTAGTTTGGGACAGCGAGGGCCCTACGAGCAGTACTTC. This codes for CSASLGQRGPYEQYF.

This clone has only a few counts. This chain connects TRBV4-1 to TRBJ1-5; 8 bases align to TRBD1. Germline assignment: CDR1 MGHRA and CDR2 YSYEKL. This CDR3 region has 17 residues. Losses at the gene ends were 2 bases for V and 1 base for J; bases not matched to a gene: 7. CDR3 region: CASSQPRQGTSNQPQHF. The CDR3 coding sequence is TGCGCCAGCAGCCAACCAAGACAGGGGACGAGCAATCAGCCCCAGCATTTT.

This chain joins TRBV19 and TRBJ1-1; D is ambiguous. This CDR3 has 10 amino acids. Germline V gene data show CDR1 as LNHDA and CDR2 as SQIVND (reference sequence). For the CDR3, the DNA is TGTCTTGTCGGGGACACTGAAGCTTTCTTT. Translating it yields CLVGDTEAFF.